This T cell receptor (beta chain) was sequenced in a study of blood T cells in healthy people across ages. The second PCR ran roughly 6 to 12 cycles with a sample-barcoded 5' primer and J-beta primers. TCRdb itself ran the 5' RACE reads through MiXCR, one entry per CDR3 protein. Of 1.4 million or so distinct CDR3 sequences listed, less than 45% are singletons. Comments on this clonotype: The antigen remains unidentified.

Points from the study as a whole: Long-lived and aged donors differed, with more naive CD4+ cells and higher diversity in the long-lived. Naive T cell percentage and TCR beta diversity correlated strongly.

This CDR3 comprises 20 residues. The trim removed 1 base at V and 0 bases at J, leaving 10 bases unmatched. Germline loops: CDR1 SGHTA, CDR2 FQGNSA. The sample was blood. This chain uses TRBV7-2 with TRBJ1-6; 9 nucleotides align to TRBD1. The receptor comes from a woman between 18 and 30 years old in good health. The CDR3 sequence is CASSLVGGTGQGSYNSPLHF. The CDR3 coding sequence is TGTGCCAGCAGCTTAGTCGGCGGGACAGGGCAGGGCTCCTATAATTCACCCCTCCACTTT.